This passage covers 26 T cell receptor beta chains from one sample sequenced in a study of molecular identifiers for immune sequencing clone quantification. TCRdb used MiXCR to reprocess the PCR reads, holding one entry per CDR3 protein. The table records more than 250,000 distinct CDR3 sequences, about a fifth of them present only once. The sequencing sample was made of naive CD8+ T cells from blood, with Jurkat cell RNA spiked in. Sample subset: FACS-sorted CD8+CD4-CCR7+CD45RA+ naive T cells. The receptors derive from a human donor in good health. Some libraries in this study had Jurkat cell RNA spiked in.

In its sample, this clonotype was seen many times. The gene calls are TRBV4-1 and TRBJ2-7; TRBD1 matches 7 bases. Germline V CDR1 and CDR2: MGHRA, YSYEKL. With 3 bases clipped from V and 2 bases from J, the junction kept 7 bases outside the gene matches. The CDR3 covers 15 residues. The CDR3 spells CASSHGTAETYEQYF. The CDR3 DNA follows: TGCGCCAGCAGCCACGGGACAGCGGAGACCTACGAGCAGTACTTC.

The V gene is TRBV7-9, the J gene TRBJ2-7; D is undetermined. This CDR3 has 14 residues. The germline gives CDR1 SEHNR, CDR2 FQNEAQ (reference sequence). The V end lost 3 bases, the J end lost 1 base, and 10 bases lay between the germline ends. The CDR3 DNA is TGTGCCAGCAGCTTTACACCTTCTTCCTACGAGCAGTACTTC. Translating it yields CASSFTPSSYEQYF.

This clonotype was recorded at least ten times. V is TRBV5-1 and J is TRBJ2-7; 7 bases agree with TRBD2. V lost 6 bases to trimming and J lost 2 bases; unmatched junction nucleotides: 5. Germline V gene sequence: CDR1 SGHRS, CDR2 YFSETQ. The CDR3 covers 13 residues. In DNA, the CDR3 is TGCGCCAGCACCACAGCGGGACCCTACGAGCAGTACTTC. Its translation: CASTTAGPYEQYF. Together with reference TRBV5-1 and TRBJ2-7, the CDR3 gives the full variable domain: KAGVTQTPRYLIKTRGQQVTLSCSPISGHRSVSWYQQTPGQGLQFLFEYFSETQRNKGNFPGRFSGRQFSNSRSEMNVSTLELGDSALYLCASTTAGPYEQYFGPGTRLTVT.

This clonotype was seen many times. The gene calls are TRBV29-1 and TRBJ2-1; possible D gene TRBD1, 5 bases. CDR1 and CDR2 (germline): SQVTM, ANQGSEA. V lost 2 bases, J lost 2 bases, and 19 bases lay in between. This CDR3 has 17 amino acids. The CDR3 loop is CSVEPMRIVQAYNEQFF. The CDR3, as DNA: TGCAGCGTTGAACCGATGAGGATAGTACAGGCCTACAATGAGCAGTTCTTC.

With regard to this clonotype: A much larger clone sits a single nucleotide away, making a read error possible. V gene TRBV5-3 combines with J gene TRBJ1-1; a weak D match, TRBD1 (5 bases). TRBV5-3 is recorded as an ORF, its role being uncertain. The V end was cut by 8 bases, the J end by 4 bases, with 15 bases between. The CDR3 consists of 13 residues. The CDR3 protein is CASGEGPITEAFF. As DNA, the CDR3 is TGTGCCAGCGGCGAGGGACCAATCACTGAAGCTTTCTTT.

The table lists this clonotype with many counts. V and J are TRBV6-2 or TRBV6-3 and TRBJ2-7; the D gene could be TRBD1 or TRBD2 (5 bases each). The CDR3 has 17 residues. The V gene's germline CDR1 is MNHEY and CDR2 SVGEGT. V was trimmed by 10 bases and J by 0 bases, leaving 25 bases between them. The CDR3 loop is CANPRQRRGRISYEQYF. CDR3 nucleotide sequence: TGTGCCAACCCCCGACAGCGACGAGGGCGGATCTCCTACGAGCAGTACTTC.

This clonotype was seen repeatedly, ten times or more. This rearrangement joins TRBV5-1 to TRBJ2-1; 7 positions agree with TRBD1. The CDR3 runs to 16 residues. Germline CDR1 is SGHRS and CDR2 is YFSETQ. J was trimmed by 0 bases and V by 4 bases; bases with no gene match: 7. CDR3 sequence (DNA): TGCGCCAGCAGCCGACGGGGACAGAGCTCCTACAATGAGCAGTTCTTC. Its translation is CASSRRGQSSYNEQFF.

The table lists this clonotype with many counts. This chain joins TRBV20-1 and TRBJ1-1; D call uncertain. The length of the CDR3 is 13 residues. V was shortened by 2 bases and J by 4 bases, with 11 bases between the two germline ends. CDR1 and CDR2 from the germline V gene are DFQATT and SNEGSKA (reference sequence). The CDR3 DNA is TGCAGTGCTAGACCCAGGAGGGTCACTGAAGCTTTCTTT. This translates into CSARPRRVTEAFF.

This clonotype was recorded at least ten times. The chain uses TRBV7-6 and TRBJ2-1; D is ambiguous. Germline V lookup: CDR1 SGHVS, CDR2 FNYEAQ. Trimming stripped 5 bases from V and 0 bases from J, with 17 bases between. The CDR3 totals 17 residues. The CDR3 coding sequence is TGTGCCAGCAGCCCCTGGTCGCGTGAGAGCTCCTACAATGAGCAGTTCTTC. Amino acids: CASSPWSRESSYNEQFF.

Many counts were recorded for this clonotype. The rearrangement uses TRBV4-2 and TRBJ2-1; no definite D call. Germline values: CDR1 LGHNA, CDR2 YNFKEQ. V lost 0 bases to trimming and J lost 10 bases, with 7 bases between them. This CDR3 is built from 12 residues. CDR3 sequence (DNA): TGTGCCAGCAGCCAAGATTCCTGGGAGCAGTTCTTC. The encoded protein is CASSQDSWEQFF.

This clonotype was seen ten or more times. The chain links TRBV6-1 to TRBJ2-7; 11 bases map to TRBD2. This CDR3 has 16 amino acids. The junction had 7 bases not matched to a gene; V was cut back by 4 bases and J by 2 bases. Germline V CDR1 and CDR2: MNHNS, SASEGT. The CDR3 sequence: CASSATSGGPAYEQYF. The DNA of the CDR3 is TGTGCCAGCAGTGCTACTAGCGGGGGCCCCGCCTACGAGCAGTACTTC.

In the case of this clonotype: A much larger clone is a single base away; this may be a read error. This chain connects TRBV4-3 to TRBJ2-7; no reliable D call. CDR1 LGHNA and CDR2 YSLEER come from the germline V gene. This CDR3 is 15 amino acids long. CDR3 residues: CASSQTDTKPYEQCF. The CDR3, as DNA: TGCGCCAGCAGCCAAACTGACACCAAGCCCTACGAGCAGTGCTTC.

This clonotype showed up just a few times. J is TRBJ2-5 and V is TRBV10-1; D is undetermined. In germline, CDR1 is WNHNN, CDR2 SYGVQD (reference sequence). V was shortened by 1 base and J by 1 base, with 4 bases between the two germline ends. CDR3 length: 13 amino acids. The CDR3 is CASSEFTQETQYF. In DNA form, the CDR3 reads TGCGCCAGCAGTGAGTTTACCCAAGAGACCCAGTACTTC.

This clonotype was detected ten times or more. This chain joins TRBV19 and TRBJ2-6; D gene ambiguous. V lost 3 bases and J 0 bases, leaving 9 bases between the germline ends. Germline CDR1 LNHDA, CDR2 SQIVND (reference sequence). The CDR3 has 16 amino acids. CDR3 loop: CASSILLGSGANVLTF. The CDR3, as DNA: TGTGCCAGTAGTATCCTGTTAGGCTCTGGGGCCAACGTCCTGACTTTC. The full variable domain, with the rest looked up from reference TRBV19 and TRBJ2-6, is DGGITQSPKYLFRKEGQNVTLSCEQNLNHDAMYWYRQDPGQGLRLIYYSQIVNDFQKGDIAEGYSVSREKKESFPLTVTSAQKNPTAFYLCASSILLGSGANVLTFGAGSRLTVL.

This clonotype is a singleton in its sample. This sequence may be a read error, since a much larger clone differs from it by one base. The V call is TRBV7-2, the J call TRBJ2-3; D is undetermined. Judging by the DNA end, TRBJ1-5 fits better; the J call may be wrong. Germline assignment: CDR1 SGHTA and CDR2 FQGNSA. The CDR3 contains 16 residues. This CDR3 is CASSVRTDPSTDTQHF. The CDR3, as DNA: TGTGCCAGCAGCGTCCGGACCGATCCTAGCACAGATACGCAGCATTTT.

With regard to this clonotype: Sequence at one end of the junction differs from germline and may be a read error. The V gene is TRBV12-3 or TRBV12-4, the J gene TRBJ2-5, with 8 bases that match TRBD2. This CDR3 spans 15 amino acids. The CDR3 nucleotides read TGTGCCAGCAGTTCTCCGGGACTAGGCCAAGGGACCCAGTACTTC. It codes for CASSSPGLGQGTQYF.

This clonotype was counted ten times or more. The V gene is TRBV6-2 or TRBV6-3, the J gene TRBJ2-7; D tentatively reads TRBD1 or TRBD2 (5 bases each). Per the germline V gene, CDR1 is MNHEY and CDR2 is SVGEGT. Trimming removed 6 bases from V and 3 bases from J, with 12 bases in between. This CDR3 is built from 13 residues. This CDR3 reads CASSRDASYEQYF. As DNA, the CDR3 is TGTGCCAGCAGCCGGGACGCAAGCTACGAGCAGTACTTC.

This clonotype was counted many times. The V gene is TRBV5-4, the J gene TRBJ1-1; D uncertain. The germline V gene has CDR1 SGHNT and CDR2 YYREEE (reference sequence). V was pared by 6 bases and J by 3 bases, with 12 bases between. The CDR3 spans 13 residues. Here the CDR3 DNA reads TGTGCCAGCACCCTGCCGCCGGACACTGAAGCTTTCTTT. Protein: CASTLPPDTEAFF.

This clonotype appeared many times. The V and J genes are TRBV5-1 and TRBJ2-5; D not resolved. Per germline, CDR1 SGHRS and CDR2 YFSETQ. The CDR3 is made up of 13 amino acids. V lost 0 bases to trimming and J lost 1 base, with 4 bases between them. Here the CDR3 reads CASSLAIQETQYF. The CDR3 DNA reads as TGCGCCAGCAGCTTGGCCATCCAAGAGACCCAGTACTTC.

This clonotype has more than one count but fewer than ten. The genes are TRBV28 and TRBJ1-2, with no clear D. Per germline, CDR1 MDHEN and CDR2 SYDVKM. The CDR3 has 8 residues. The V and J ends lost 10 bases and 11 bases respectively, with 8 bases between them. In DNA form, the CDR3 reads TGTGCCAATACACGATACACCTTC. Amino acids: CANTRYTF.

This clonotype was counted many times. The rearrangement joins TRBV9 to TRBJ2-5; TRBD1 aligns across 8 bases. The J segment lost 1 base and the V segment lost 3 bases, leaving 2 bases of the junction unmatched. The length of the CDR3 is 14 residues. CDR1 SGDLS and CDR2 YYNGEE come from the germline V gene. Here the CDR3 reads CASSAGGPQETQYF. CDR3 sequence (DNA): TGTGCCAGCAGCGCAGGGGGCCCCCAAGAGACCCAGTACTTC.

This clonotype was recorded many times. The chain recombines TRBV4-3 with TRBJ2-1, with TRBD2 matching over 16 bases. The CDR3 runs 18 residues. Germline V lookup: CDR1 LGHNA, CDR2 YSLEER. V was pared by 4 bases and J by 8 bases, with 11 bases of the junction left unmatched. The CDR3 loop reads CASSRRLGLAGGQDEQFF. CDR3 DNA: TGCGCCAGCAGCCGAAGACTGGGACTAGCGGGAGGGCAGGATGAGCAGTTCTTC.

This clonotype occurred many times. This rearrangement joins TRBV6-1 to TRBJ2-6; TRBD1 is a possible D gene (6 bases). Trimming stripped 10 bases from V and 3 bases from J, with 10 bases between. The CDR3 is made up of 13 amino acids. Germline-derived CDR1 and CDR2 are MNHNS and SASEGT. The chain's CDR3 is CATRQDGANVLTF. CDR3 DNA: TGTGCCACCAGACAGGATGGGGCCAACGTCCTGACTTTC.

This clonotype occurred many times. V and J are TRBV7-9 and TRBJ2-3, with 9 bases lining up with TRBD2. In germline, CDR1 is SEHNR, CDR2 FQNEAQ (reference sequence). The V and J ends lost 4 bases and 3 bases, in that order; junction bases with no gene match: 8. The CDR3 has 16 amino acids. CDR3: CASSSQAGGWTDTQYF. The DNA for the CDR3 is TGTGCCAGCAGCTCACAAGCGGGAGGATGGACAGATACGCAGTATTTT. Full variable domain (missing parts from reference TRBV7-9 and TRBJ2-3): DTGVSQNPRHKITKRGQNVTFRCDPISEHNRLYWYRQTLGQGPEFLTYFQNEAQLEKSRLLSDRFSAERPKGSFSTLEIQRTEQGDSAMYLCASSSQAGGWTDTQYFGPGTRLTVL.

This clonotype was seen repeatedly, ten times or more. CDR3 sequence (DNA): TGCAGCGCAACGGGACTAGCGGGAGCCCCTTTTGGCACAGATACGCAGTATTTT. Its translation: CSATGLAGAPFGTDTQYF. This chain joins TRBV29-1 and TRBJ2-3; TRBD2 agrees at 14 bases. The CDR3 spans 18 residues. CDR1 SQVTM and CDR2 ANQGSEA come from the germline V gene. With 7 bases clipped from V and 1 base from J, the junction kept 13 bases outside the gene matches.

This clonotype has a count of ten or more. The CDR3 DNA follows: TGTGCCAGCAGCGATGACAGGGGGAGCAATCAGCCCCAGCATTTT. Protein: CASSDDRGSNQPQHF. The V call is TRBV12-3 or TRBV12-4, the J call TRBJ1-5, with 9 bases that match TRBD1. The CDR3 spans 15 residues. Trimming cost V 6 bases and J 1 base; bases outside gene matches: 4.